This T cell receptor beta chain was observed in a study of Graves' ophthalmopathy and Graves' hyperthyroidism. Amplification targeted the TCR beta CDR3 regions, with RNA transcripts as the source material. First-round RT-PCR employed HTBI primers, with a second-round multiplex PCR after it. In TCRdb, the multiplex PCR reads were re-called with MiXCR into one record per CDR3 protein. This table holds about 1.2 million distinct CDR3 sequences, about 36% found once. Regarding the study as a whole: Among thyroid clonotypes expanded above 0.001 frequency, most also appeared in blood.

This clonotype came up many times. Its antigen is not identified. Sequenced material: peripheral blood or thyroid tissue (not recorded which). This receptor was obtained from an adult man with Graves' hyperthyroidism.

The CDR3 is CASSISLENINYGYTF. DNA for the CDR3: TGTGCCAGCAGTATCTCTCTGGAGAACATTAACTATGGCTACACCTTC. The chain carries TRBV6-5 and TRBJ1-2; no reliable D call. The CDR3 totals 16 residues. Trimming stripped 5 bases from V and 1 base from J, with 17 bases between. Germline CDR1 is MNHEY and CDR2 is SVGAGI.